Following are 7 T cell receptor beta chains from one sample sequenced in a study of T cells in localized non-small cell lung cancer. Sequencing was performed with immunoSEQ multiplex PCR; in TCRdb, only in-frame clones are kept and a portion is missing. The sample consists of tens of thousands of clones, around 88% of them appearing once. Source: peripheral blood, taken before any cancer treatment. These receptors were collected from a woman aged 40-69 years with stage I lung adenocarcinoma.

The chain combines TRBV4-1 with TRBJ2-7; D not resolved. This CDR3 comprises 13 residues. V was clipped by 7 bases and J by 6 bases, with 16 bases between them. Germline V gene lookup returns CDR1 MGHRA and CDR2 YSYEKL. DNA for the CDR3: TGCGCCAGCAAAGGCGATAGTCGGCCCGAGCAGTACTTC. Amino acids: CASKGDSRPEQYF.

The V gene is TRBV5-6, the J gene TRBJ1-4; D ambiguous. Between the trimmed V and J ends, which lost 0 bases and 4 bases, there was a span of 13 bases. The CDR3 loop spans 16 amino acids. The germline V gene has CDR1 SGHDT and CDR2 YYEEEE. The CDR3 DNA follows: TGTGCCAGCAGCTTGGGTCCGGAATTAGGTAATGAAAAACTGTTTTTT. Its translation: CASSLGPELGNEKLFF.

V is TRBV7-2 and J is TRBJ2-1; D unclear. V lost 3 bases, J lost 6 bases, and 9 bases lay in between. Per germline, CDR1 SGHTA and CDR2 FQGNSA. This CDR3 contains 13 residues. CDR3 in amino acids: CASSFGLPNEQFF. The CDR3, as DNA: TGTGCCAGCAGCTTTGGGCTCCCCAATGAGCAGTTCTTC. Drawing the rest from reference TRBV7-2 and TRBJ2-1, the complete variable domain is GAGVSQSPSNKVTEKGKDVELRCDPISGHTALYWYRQSLGQGLEFLIYFQGNSAPDKSGLPSDRFSAERTGGSVSTLTIQRTQQEDSAVYLCASSFGLPNEQFFGPGTRLTVL.

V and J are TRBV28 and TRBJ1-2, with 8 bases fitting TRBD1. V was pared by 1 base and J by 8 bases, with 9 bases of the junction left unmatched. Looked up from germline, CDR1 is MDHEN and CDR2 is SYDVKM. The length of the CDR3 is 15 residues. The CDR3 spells CASSLFWQGAVGYTF. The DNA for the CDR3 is TGTGCCAGCAGTTTATTTTGGCAGGGGGCTGTAGGCTACACCTTC.

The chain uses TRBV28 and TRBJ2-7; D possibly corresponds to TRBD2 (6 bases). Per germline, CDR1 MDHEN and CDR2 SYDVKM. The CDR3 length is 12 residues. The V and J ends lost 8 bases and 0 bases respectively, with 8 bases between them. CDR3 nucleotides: TGTGCCAGCTCGGAGGGCTCCTACGAGCAGTACTTC. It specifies CASSEGSYEQYF.

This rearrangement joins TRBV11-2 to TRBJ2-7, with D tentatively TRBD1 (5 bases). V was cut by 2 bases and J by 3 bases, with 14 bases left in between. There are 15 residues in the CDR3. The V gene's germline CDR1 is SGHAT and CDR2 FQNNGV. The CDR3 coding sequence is TGTGCCAGCAGCTTAAGGGGTGGAACCCTCTACGAGCAGTACTTC. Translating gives CASSLRGGTLYEQYF.

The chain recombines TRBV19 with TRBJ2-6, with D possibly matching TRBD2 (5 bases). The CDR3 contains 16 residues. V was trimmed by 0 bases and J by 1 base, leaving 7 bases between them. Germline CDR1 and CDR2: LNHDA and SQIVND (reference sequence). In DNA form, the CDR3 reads TGTGCCAGTAGTATAGATGAGGGATCTGGGGCCAACGTCCTGACTTTC. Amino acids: CASSIDEGSGANVLTF.